The 9 T cell receptor beta chains below come from one sample, sequenced in a study of shared clonotypes between healthy human individuals. Naive CD8 cells comprised CD45RO-negative, CCR7-positively selected cells, excluding terminally differentiated effector memory CD45RA+ cells. Assay used: immunoSEQ multiplex PCR; TCRdb lists only in-frame clones, some missing. The sample consists of around 2,000,000 clones, more than 85% of them appearing once. The sample consisted of naive CD8+ T cells from PBMCs. These receptors were collected from a man between 18 and 29 years old in good health. Some clones in this sample may be carry-over from other donors' samples.

CDR3 DNA: TGCACCAGCAGCCGGGGGGCCCCGAGATCGAATGAGCAGTTCTTC. This encodes CTSSRGAPRSNEQFF. This chain connects TRBV1 to TRBJ2-1. TRBV1 is deemed a pseudogene. This CDR3 has 15 residues.

J is TRBJ2-4 and V is TRBV29-1; 11 nucleotides line up with TRBD1. Losses at the gene ends were 0 bases for V and 9 bases for J; bases not matched to a gene: 13. The CDR3 runs to 17 residues. CDR1 is SQVTM and CDR2 is ANQGSEA in the germline V gene. CDR3 loop: CSVEDRWTGGPGLIQYF. The DNA for the CDR3 is TGCAGCGTTGAAGATAGGTGGACAGGGGGCCCCGGACTCATTCAGTACTTC.

The chain recombines TRBV14 with TRBJ2-7; 11 nucleotides align to TRBD2. Germline lookup yields CDR1 SGHDN and CDR2 FVKESK. This CDR3 is 15 amino acids long. V trimming: 5 bases; J trimming: 4 bases; junction bases outside the gene matches: 7. In nucleotides, the CDR3 is TGTGCCAGCAGCACGCGACTAGCGGGATGGTACGAGCAGTACTTC. This codes for CASSTRLAGWYEQYF.

The chain has TRBV7-3 and TRBJ1-1; D gene ambiguous. Germline CDR1 reads SGHTA; CDR2 reads FQGTGA. The germline V and J ends were trimmed by 0 bases and 0 bases, with 11 bases remaining between them. CDR3 length: 16 residues. CDR3 nucleotide sequence: TGTGCCAGCAGCTTAACGGGTGAAGCCCTGAACACTGAAGCTTTCTTT. Translating it yields CASSLTGEALNTEAFF.

The V call is TRBV29-1, the J call TRBJ2-7, with a weak D call TRBD1 (6 bases). This CDR3 spans 14 amino acids. V was pared by 6 bases and J by 1 base, with 16 bases between. Germline V CDR1 and CDR2: SQVTM, ANQGSEA. In DNA form, the CDR3 reads TGCAGCGTCGCTCCCGGGACAAAGTCCTACGAGCAGTACTTC. Its protein product is CSVAPGTKSYEQYF.

The chain combines TRBV11-2 with TRBJ1-1; D remains unclear. This CDR3 has 15 amino acids. CDR1 and CDR2 from the germline V gene are SGHAT and FQNNGV. The V and J ends lost 0 bases and 1 base respectively, with 9 bases between them. This CDR3 reads CASSLDHTGNTEAFF. DNA for the CDR3: TGTGCCAGCAGCTTAGATCACACGGGGAACACTGAAGCTTTCTTT.

The chain has TRBV9 and TRBJ2-5; D perhaps matches TRBD1 (6 bases). The CDR3 covers 14 residues. Trimming removed 0 bases from V and 4 bases from J, with 10 bases in between. The germline CDR1 and CDR2 sequences are SGDLS and YYNGEE. This CDR3 is CASSVEGESETQYF. The CDR3 bases are TGTGCCAGCAGCGTAGAGGGGGAGTCAGAGACCCAGTACTTC.

This sequence joins TRBV7-6 and TRBJ1-5, with TRBD1 as a possible D gene (6 bases). The CDR3 is 16 amino acids. V lost 5 bases to trimming and J lost 4 bases, with 18 bases between them. CDR1 is SGHVS and CDR2 is FNYEAQ in the germline V gene. The CDR3 DNA follows: TGTGCCAGCAGCCCCGGTGGTAGGGGACAAAATCAGCCCCAGCATTTT. Its protein is CASSPGGRGQNQPQHF.

The genes are TRBV27 and TRBJ1-2; possibly TRBD1 for D (6 bases). CDR1 MNHEY and CDR2 SMNVEV come from the germline V gene (reference sequence). Trimming took off 6 bases at V and 4 bases at J, with 9 bases between the two ends. The CDR3 consists of 12 residues. The CDR3 region has the DNA TGTGCCAGCAGATCAGGGGCCTATGGCTACACCTTC. Translating gives CASRSGAYGYTF.